The clone carrying this T cell receptor beta chain was seen repeatedly, ten times or more. The authors built TCR beta libraries using iRepertoire HTBI primers and Arm-PCR of CDR3 regions. MiXCR, run by TCRdb on the multiplex PCR reads, gives a single entry per CDR3 protein. The sample lists about 220,000 distinct CDR3 sequences, roughly 20% occurring once. The CDR3 is made up of 14 amino acids. V lost 1 base to trimming and J lost 2 bases, with 9 bases between them. CDR1 and CDR2 (germline): SGDLS, YYNGEE. Described time point: newly diagnosed GD, antithyroid drugs for less than 3 months. Researchers made the TCR library from RNA that was extracted from PBMCs. Around 10 milliliters of peripheral blood were taken and placed in EDTA tubes. The data were taken from a study of regulatory T cells in long-lasting Graves disease. Study in general: Newly diagnosed Graves' patients had taken antithyroid drugs under 3 months.

This sample also belongs to another study, concerning T cells in Graves' hyperthyroidism and ophthalmopathy. As that report states: When ophthalmopathy did not progress within 18 months, Graves' hyperthyroidism was considered stable.

Sequenced material: peripheral blood mononuclear cells (PBMCs), taken at new diagnosis, from a patient treated with antithyroid drugs. V usage is TRBV9 and J usage is TRBJ1-1; D may be TRBD1 (6 bases). This TCR was sampled from a woman aged 25 to 45 with Graves disease. The CDR3 reads CASSVRQVNTEAFF. In DNA, the CDR3 is TGTGCCAGCAGCGTAAGACAGGTTAACACTGAAGCTTTCTTT.